The T cell receptor beta chain under discussion was sequenced for a study of cytomegalovirus exposure and HLA in healthy donors. Study context: A prior analysis found 117 million unique TCR beta sequences from approximately 200 million T cells.

The donors (healthy individuals) were bone marrow donors. PCR used 60 Vbeta primers and 13 Jbeta primers. Assay: immunoSEQ multiplex PCR; the TCRdb copy retains only in-frame clones and omits some. Of around 100,000 clones listed, 75% to 85% are singletons. Findings and caveats of the study: With DRB1 most and HLA-C fewest, TCR association rates differed between HLA loci in a later analysis.

Comments on this clone: Its antigen is undetermined.

Germline V gene sequence: CDR1 PRHDT, CDR2 FYEKMQ (reference sequence). Trimming cost V 5 bases and J 7 bases; bases outside gene matches: 8. This CDR3 region has 14 residues. This receptor was obtained from a woman younger than 35 in good health and CMV-seropositive. Sequences were obtained from PBMCs. This chain joins TRBV13 and TRBJ1-1; 9 nucleotides align to TRBD1. CDR3 sequence reads: CASSNRQGGGEAFF. The CDR3 nucleotides read TGTGCCAGCAGCAACCGACAGGGGGGCGGTGAAGCTTTCTTT.